A selection of T cell receptor beta chains follows, all from one sample in a study of T cells after yellow fever vaccination. TCRdb fed the 5' RACE reads into MiXCR, producing one record per CDR3 protein. This sample has roughly 94,000 distinct CDR3 sequences, with about 8.8% found just once. Source: CD8+ T cells not binding an NS4B(214-222) dextramer, sorted from PBMCs, taken around 15 days after the first yellow fever vaccination. These receptors came from a man between 18 and 35 years old who received the YFV17D yellow fever vaccine. The CDR3 runs from the conserved cysteine through the conserved F or W. Fields, in order: V gene, J gene, D gene, clone size, CDR3 protein, CDR3 DNA. The D gene is left open where the match is weak. For some rows the clone size is stated as once, few or many, or as a class when expanded; others skip it.

v_gene: TRBV6-5
j_gene: TRBJ2-2
d_gene: TRBD2
abundance: few
CDR3aa: CASSLGGGRTGELFF
CDR3nt: TGTGCCAGCAGTTTGGGGGGGGGACGAACCGGGGAGCTGTTTTTT

v_gene: TRBV5-6
j_gene: TRBJ2-2
d_gene: .
abundance: few
CDR3aa: CASSLTEPANTGELFF
CDR3nt: TGTGCCAGCAGCCTGACAGAGCCCGCGAACACCGGGGAGCTGTTTTTT

v_gene: TRBV11-3
j_gene: TRBJ2-1
d_gene: .
abundance: .
CDR3aa: CASRGGAANEQFF
CDR3nt: TGTGCCAGCCGTGGGGGTGCCGCCAATGAGCAGTTCTTC

v_gene: TRBV20-1
j_gene: TRBJ1-1
d_gene: .
abundance: .
CDR3aa: CSVKGRLNTEAFF
CDR3nt: TGCAGTGTTAAAGGACGGTTGAACACTGAAGCTTTCTTT

v_gene: TRBV7-9
j_gene: TRBJ2-1
d_gene: TRBD1
abundance: .
CDR3aa: CASSPPRGQGPNEQFF
CDR3nt: TGTGCCAGCAGCCCTCCCCGTGGACAGGGGCCCAATGAGCAGTTCTTC

v_gene: TRBV27
j_gene: TRBJ1-5
d_gene: TRBD1
abundance: .
CDR3aa: CASGDGTGGNQPQHF
CDR3nt: TGTGCCAGCGGGGACGGGACAGGCGGCAATCAGCCCCAGCATTTT

v_gene: TRBV20-1
j_gene: TRBJ2-3
d_gene: TRBD1
abundance: .
CDR3aa: CSAADRGADTQYF
CDR3nt: TGCAGTGCCGCTGACAGGGGAGCAGATACGCAGTATTTT

v_gene: TRBV5-1
j_gene: TRBJ2-5
d_gene: TRBD1
abundance: .
CDR3aa: CASSGPGQGDQETQYF
CDR3nt: TGCGCCAGCAGCGGACCGGGACAGGGGGACCAAGAGACCCAGTACTTC

v_gene: TRBV4-1
j_gene: TRBJ2-7
d_gene: .
abundance: few
CDR3aa: CASSRYAGEGYEQYF
CDR3nt: TGCGCCAGCAGCCGATACGCAGGGGAAGGATACGAGCAGTACTTC

v_gene: TRBV4-1
j_gene: TRBJ1-4
d_gene: .
abundance: .
CDR3aa: CASSRERGRSLFF
CDR3nt: TGCGCCAGCAGCCGAGAAAGGGGACGCAGCCTGTTTTTT

v_gene: TRBV7-9
j_gene: TRBJ2-3
d_gene: .
abundance: .
CDR3aa: CASSYRTGHITDTQYF
CDR3nt: TGTGCCAGCAGCTACCGAACGGGACATATCACAGATACGCAGTATTTT

v_gene: TRBV6-5
j_gene: TRBJ2-1
d_gene: .
abundance: few
CDR3aa: CASINPLPSYNEQFF
CDR3nt: TGTGCCAGCATTAATCCCCTACCCTCCTACAATGAGCAGTTCTTC

v_gene: TRBV27
j_gene: TRBJ2-1
d_gene: .
abundance: .
CDR3aa: CASSPYDRRWRSSYNEQFF
CDR3nt: TGTGCCAGCAGCCCCTATGACCGGAGATGGAGGAGCTCCTACAATGAGCAGTTCTTC

v_gene: TRBV6-5
j_gene: TRBJ2-5
d_gene: TRBD1
abundance: .
CDR3aa: CASSLRRTGGETQYF
CDR3nt: TGTGCCAGCAGTTTACGACGGACAGGGGGAGAGACCCAGTACTTC

v_gene: TRBV19
j_gene: TRBJ2-5
d_gene: .
abundance: few
CDR3aa: CATGTREETQYF
CDR3nt: TGTGCCACTGGGACACGGGAAGAGACCCAGTACTTC

v_gene: TRBV20-1
j_gene: TRBJ2-7
d_gene: .
abundance: few
CDR3aa: CSARFTGAAYEQYF
CDR3nt: TGCAGTGCTAGGTTCACAGGCGCGGCCTACGAGCAGTACTTC

v_gene: TRBV9
j_gene: TRBJ2-1
d_gene: .
abundance: .
CDR3aa: CASTKGGSKGNEQFF
CDR3nt: TGTGCCAGCACCAAGGGAGGATCCAAGGGCAATGAGCAGTTCTTC

v_gene: TRBV27
j_gene: TRBJ1-5
d_gene: .
abundance: .
CDR3aa: CASSPVGRQPQHF
CDR3nt: TGTGCCAGCAGCCCGGTGGGGAGACAGCCCCAGCATTTT

v_gene: TRBV4-3
j_gene: TRBJ2-7
d_gene: .
abundance: .
CDR3aa: CASSQDRAGALSYEQYF
CDR3nt: TGCGCCAGCAGCCAAGATCGGGCGGGGGCCCTTTCCTACGAGCAGTACTTC

v_gene: TRBV4-1
j_gene: TRBJ2-1
d_gene: .
abundance: few
CDR3aa: CASSRGVEQFF
CDR3nt: TGCGCCAGCAGTCGAGGTGTGGAGCAGTTCTTC

v_gene: TRBV12-3/TRBV12-4
j_gene: TRBJ2-4
d_gene: TRBD1
abundance: .
CDR3aa: CASSSPTGEGIQYF
CDR3nt: TGTGCCAGCAGTTCCCCGACAGGGGAAGGCATTCAGTACTTC

v_gene: TRBV7-7
j_gene: TRBJ1-1
d_gene: TRBD1
abundance: .
CDR3aa: CASSQQTGTEAFF
CDR3nt: TGTGCCAGCAGCCAGCAGACAGGGACTGAAGCTTTCTTT

v_gene: TRBV12-3/TRBV12-4
j_gene: TRBJ2-5
d_gene: TRBD1
abundance: few
CDR3aa: CASNSGTGEETQYF
CDR3nt: TGTGCCAGCAATTCCGGGACAGGGGAAGAGACCCAGTACTTC

v_gene: TRBV5-1
j_gene: TRBJ2-1
d_gene: TRBD2
abundance: few
CDR3aa: CASSSIAGDNYNEQFF
CDR3nt: TGCGCCAGCAGCTCAATAGCGGGAGACAACTACAATGAGCAGTTCTTC

v_gene: TRBV20-1
j_gene: TRBJ1-6
d_gene: .
abundance: .
CDR3aa: CSASPRGNSPLHF
CDR3nt: TGCAGTGCTAGCCCCAGGGGTAATTCACCCCTCCACTTT

v_gene: TRBV11-2
j_gene: TRBJ2-3
d_gene: .
abundance: few
CDR3aa: CASTRGAGADTQYF
CDR3nt: TGTGCCAGCACTAGAGGGGCAGGGGCGGATACGCAGTATTTT

v_gene: TRBV29-1
j_gene: TRBJ2-1
d_gene: TRBD1
abundance: .
CDR3aa: CSVAQGAGEQFF
CDR3nt: TGCAGCGTTGCCCAGGGGGCCGGTGAGCAGTTCTTC

v_gene: TRBV6-2/TRBV6-3
j_gene: TRBJ2-2
d_gene: .
abundance: .
CDR3aa: CASSPTSYTGELFF
CDR3nt: TGTGCCAGCAGCCCCACTAGCTACACCGGGGAGCTGTTTTTT

v_gene: TRBV11-2
j_gene: TRBJ2-5
d_gene: .
abundance: .
CDR3aa: CASSTLGGRGDQETQYF
CDR3nt: TGTGCCAGCAGCACACTCGGGGGCCGGGGAGATCAAGAGACCCAGTACTTC